The 20 T cell receptor beta chains presented below share a single source sample, sequenced in a study of blood T cell repertoires in COVID-19. The method was immunoSEQ multiplex PCR; TCRdb's version includes in-frame clones alone and lacks a portion of them. The sample shows around 83,000 clones, roughly 90% of them seen only once. Sequencing input: peripheral blood. Every receptor here comes from a man aged 45-60 years with active or convalescent COVID-19.

The table lists this clone with a few counts. The chain has TRBV6-5 and TRBJ1-3; tentative D call: TRBD1 (6 bases). This CDR3 comprises 15 residues. Germline V gene lookup returns CDR1 MNHEY and CDR2 SVGAGI. The ends were cut back, 5 bases at V and 0 bases at J, with 11 bases in the middle. CDR3 in DNA: TGTGCCAGCAGTACGGACAGAGTCTCTGGAAACACCATATATTTT. As protein: CASSTDRVSGNTIYF.

V is TRBV5-1 and J is TRBJ2-3; maybe TRBD1 (6 bases). V was trimmed by 4 bases and J by 3 bases, leaving 15 bases between them. CDR1 SGHRS and CDR2 YFSETQ come from the germline V gene. CDR3 length: 15 residues. CDR3 sequence (DNA): TGCGCCAGCAGCCGCCAGGGGAGACTTACAGATACGCAGTATTTT. This codes for CASSRQGRLTDTQYF.

The chain uses TRBV7-2 and TRBJ1-5; 9 bases map to TRBD1. Per germline, CDR1 SGHTA and CDR2 FQGNSA. V was pared by 2 bases and J by 7 bases, with 6 bases of the junction left unmatched. CDR3 length: 15 residues. The CDR3 coding sequence is TGTGCCAGCAGCTTAAGGACAGGGGCCGGACAGCCCCAGCATTTT. Amino acid sequence: CASSLRTGAGQPQHF. The variable domain in full, completed from reference TRBV7-2 and TRBJ1-5, reads GAGVSQSPSNKVTEKGKDVELRCDPISGHTALYWYRQSLGQGLEFLIYFQGNSAPDKSGLPSDRFSAERTGGSVSTLTIQRTQQEDSAVYLCASSLRTGAGQPQHFGDGTRLSIL.

This clone was detected only a few times. The V and J genes are TRBV9 and TRBJ2-3; 7 bases fit TRBD2. Germline V CDR1 and CDR2: SGDLS, YYNGEE. The CDR3 sequence is 15 residues long. Trimming cost V 3 bases and J 7 bases; bases outside gene matches: 11. In DNA form, the CDR3 reads TGTGCCAGCAGCGGGGGGACTACGGCCTCAAATACGCAGTATTTT. Translating it yields CASSGGTTASNTQYF.

This rearrangement joins TRBV4-1 to TRBJ2-4, with 8 bases aligning to TRBD2. J lost 6 bases, V lost 0 bases, and 4 bases had no gene match. CDR3 length: 15 amino acids. The germline CDR1 and CDR2 sequences are MGHRA and YSYEKL. As DNA, the CDR3 is TGCGCCAGCAGCCAAGAATCCGGGGGGGGAAACATTCAGTACTTC. It is translated as CASSQESGGGNIQYF.

V is TRBV6-1 and J is TRBJ2-3, with 8 bases that match TRBD2. The CDR3 has 16 residues. Germline trimming cut 2 bases from V and 4 bases from J; bases unmatched to any gene: 8. CDR1 is MNHNS and CDR2 is SASEGT in the germline V gene. The CDR3 spells CASSERGAGVPDTQYF. CDR3 DNA sequence: TGTGCCAGCAGTGAACGAGGAGCGGGAGTCCCAGATACGCAGTATTTT.

The V and J genes are TRBV4-1 and TRBJ2-5, with D perhaps TRBD1 (7 bases). CDR1 and CDR2 (germline): MGHRA, YSYEKL. The length of the CDR3 is 14 residues. With 4 bases removed from V and 7 bases from J, the gap between germline ends came to 16 bases. CDR3 nucleotide sequence: TGCGCCAGCAGCCCGGGATCGCAGGGGGGGACCCAGTACTTC. Its protein is CASSPGSQGGTQYF.

The chain joins TRBV30 to TRBJ1-2; 10 bases are a match to TRBD1. The germline V gene has CDR1 GTSNPN and CDR2 SVGIG (reference sequence). This CDR3 contains 13 residues. The trim removed 1 base at V and 7 bases at J, leaving 3 bases unmatched. CDR3 coding DNA: TGTGCCTGGAGTGGGACAGGGGGTGGTGGCTACACCTTC. This codes for CAWSGTGGGGYTF.

The chain combines TRBV19 with TRBJ1-4; 10 positions agree with TRBD1. J lost 6 bases, V lost 4 bases, and 8 bases had no gene match. Germline-derived CDR1 and CDR2 are LNHDA and SQIVND (reference sequence). This CDR3 is built from 16 residues. CDR3 protein: CASSRGTGTGDEKLFF. The DNA of the CDR3 is TGTGCCAGTAGTAGGGGAACCGGGACAGGGGATGAAAAACTGTTTTTT.

The chain combines TRBV6-4 with TRBJ2-4, with unresolved D. The germline gives CDR1 MRHNA, CDR2 SNTAGT. Trimming removed 11 bases from V and 0 bases from J, with 14 bases in between. CDR3 size: 14 residues. In DNA form, the CDR3 reads TGTGCCGCCTTGAGGCACATAGCCAAAAACATTCAGTACTTC. It specifies CAALRHIAKNIQYF.

This sequence joins TRBV19 and TRBJ2-5; 7 positions agree with TRBD1. This CDR3 has 15 residues. V trimming: 5 bases; J trimming: 4 bases; junction bases outside the gene matches: 10. The germline V gene has CDR1 LNHDA and CDR2 SQIVND (reference sequence). CDR3 sequence: CASSWAGGDGETQYF. DNA of the CDR3: TGTGCCAGTAGTTGGGCAGGGGGTGACGGAGAGACCCAGTACTTC.

J is TRBJ2-5 and V is TRBV24-1; TRBD2 agrees at 13 bases. V dropped 4 bases and J dropped 5; count of bases not matched to a gene: 6. The CDR3 totals 16 residues. Germline V gene sequence: CDR1 KGHDR, CDR2 SFDVKD. The CDR3 is CATSDQTSGRAETQYF. The CDR3 nucleotides are TGTGCCACCAGTGACCAAACTAGCGGGAGGGCGGAGACCCAGTACTTC.

The chain joins TRBV18 to TRBJ1-2; 8 bases are a match to TRBD1. The V gene's germline CDR1 is KGHSH and CDR2 LQKENI. The length of the CDR3 is 15 residues. J lost 6 bases, V lost 4 bases, and 10 bases had no gene match. This CDR3 is CASSHAAQGADGYTF. CDR3 DNA: TGTGCCAGCTCACACGCGGCCCAGGGGGCGGATGGCTACACCTTC.

V usage is TRBV30 and J usage is TRBJ2-7, with 9 bases identical to TRBD1. The CDR3 covers 13 residues. Germline trimming cut 0 bases from V and 7 bases from J; bases unmatched to any gene: 4. Germline V gives CDR1 GTSNPN, CDR2 SVGIG (reference sequence). CDR3: CAWSVRQGEEQYF. The CDR3, as DNA: TGTGCCTGGAGTGTAAGACAGGGGGAGGAGCAGTACTTC.

The CDR3 sequence is CASSRGLAANTGELFF. As DNA, the CDR3 is TGTGCCAGCAGCAGAGGACTAGCGGCGAACACCGGGGAGCTGTTTTTT. The V gene is TRBV7-9, the J gene TRBJ2-2; TRBD2 matches at 10 bases. The CDR3 extends over 16 amino acids. Germline CDR1 and CDR2: SEHNR and FQNEAQ (reference sequence). Trimming removed 5 bases from V and 0 bases from J; junction bases left unmatched: 3.

The V gene is TRBV11-2, the J gene TRBJ2-5; 12 bases align to TRBD2. The CDR3 has 16 amino acids. V lost 5 bases, J lost 9 bases, and 13 bases stayed unmatched. Germline CDR1 SGHAT, CDR2 FQNNGV. As DNA, the CDR3 is TGTGCCAGCAGCCCCGCTGGACTAGCGGGAACCATGGCCCAGTACTTC. Protein sequence: CASSPAGLAGTMAQYF.

CDR3 amino acids: CASSSYGGVPEKLFF. The CDR3 nucleotides read TGTGCCAGCTCATCATATGGGGGGGTGCCGGAAAAACTGTTTTTT. The chain recombines TRBV18 with TRBJ1-4, with D maybe TRBD1 (5 bases). V was pared by 5 bases and J by 8 bases, with 18 bases between. CDR1 KGHSH and CDR2 LQKENI come from the germline V gene. The CDR3 contains 15 residues.

V usage is TRBV5-1 and J usage is TRBJ2-7, with 7 bases lining up with TRBD1. The CDR3 covers 15 residues. J lost 1 base, V lost 0 bases, and 4 bases had no gene match. CDR1 is SGHRS and CDR2 is YFSETQ in the germline V gene. In nucleotides, the CDR3 is TGCGCCAGCAGCTTGGGCGACAGGGTTTCCTACGAGCAGTACTTC. Protein sequence: CASSLGDRVSYEQYF.

In DNA form, the CDR3 reads TGTGCCAGCAGCTTTAAATCGGGGGGGCCGAATGAGCAGTTCTTC. Its protein is CASSFKSGGPNEQFF. The chain has TRBV7-2 and TRBJ2-1; 8 bases align to TRBD2. CDR1 is SGHTA and CDR2 is FQGNSA in the germline V gene. There are 15 residues in the CDR3. The V gene end was trimmed by 3 bases and the J gene end by 7 bases; junction bases not matched to a gene: 8.

The chain carries TRBV5-4 and TRBJ2-7, with D perhaps TRBD1 (7 bases). The CDR3 covers 15 residues. Germline V gene lookup returns CDR1 SGHNT and CDR2 YYREEE (reference sequence). V was clipped by 0 bases and J by 5 bases, with 15 bases between them. CDR3 bases: TGTGCCAGCAGCTTGGAGGCCAGGGGGGCACACGAGCAGTACTTC. Translating gives CASSLEARGAHEQYF. Drawing the rest from reference TRBV5-4 and TRBJ2-7, the complete variable domain is ETGVTQSPTHLIKTRGQQVTLRCSSQSGHNTVSWYQQALGQGPQFIFQYYREEENGRGNFPPRFSGLQFPNYSSELNVNALELDDSALYLCASSLEARGAHEQYFGPGTRLTVT.